The clone carrying this T cell receptor beta chain was seen more than once but under ten times. No antigen is known for it. The sample is drawn from a study of vaccination effects on CD4 cells after COVID-19. V dropped 5 bases and J dropped 8 bases, with 15 bases sitting between them. Germline lookup yields CDR1 LGHDT and CDR2 YNNKEL (reference sequence). The CDR3 spans 13 residues. TCRdb keeps only in-frame clones here, not all; method: immunoSEQ multiplex PCR. Here the sample spans roughly 60,000 clones, about 72% being singletons. When less than 13 days of culture had elapsed, CD4+ T cells were isolated.

The clonotype comes from a human donor who had a prior SARS-CoV-2 infection. The material was CD4+ T cells from PBMCs cultured without peptide, obtained before COVID-19 vaccination. V is TRBV3-1 (or the pseudogene TRBV3-2) and J is TRBJ1-2; D unresolved. DNA for the CDR3: TGTGCCAGCAGCGAAAGGATCCACGGAGGCTACACCTTC. This encodes CASSERIHGGYTF.